This record covers a single T cell receptor (beta chain). No antigen is known for it. The data derive from a study of cytomegalovirus exposure and HLA in healthy donors. The study, taken as a whole, reports: Later work found most CMV-associated TCR beta chains apparently HLA-restricted. In a later analysis, specific HLA alleles were associated with 15,000 to 20,000 TCR beta sequences at a 0.05 false discovery rate.

Amplification used 60 Vbeta primers and 13 Jbeta primers. Profiling relied on immunoSEQ multiplex PCR, and the TCRdb table lists in-frame clones only, not all of them. The sample data list roughly 190,000 clones. Trimming shortened V by 6 bases and J by 6 bases, and 18 bases separated the two germline ends. This CDR3 comprises 14 residues. CDR1 MNHNY and CDR2 SVGAGI come from the germline V gene (reference sequence). This TCR derives from a man aged 30-40 years in good health and CMV-seronegative. The sample was PBMCs. The chain recombines TRBV6-6 with TRBJ2-7, with D maybe TRBD1 (5 bases). The CDR3 DNA reads as TGTGCCAGCAGGATTCAAGGCAGCCAGGGCGAGCAGTACTTC. Its translation: CASRIQGSQGEQYF.